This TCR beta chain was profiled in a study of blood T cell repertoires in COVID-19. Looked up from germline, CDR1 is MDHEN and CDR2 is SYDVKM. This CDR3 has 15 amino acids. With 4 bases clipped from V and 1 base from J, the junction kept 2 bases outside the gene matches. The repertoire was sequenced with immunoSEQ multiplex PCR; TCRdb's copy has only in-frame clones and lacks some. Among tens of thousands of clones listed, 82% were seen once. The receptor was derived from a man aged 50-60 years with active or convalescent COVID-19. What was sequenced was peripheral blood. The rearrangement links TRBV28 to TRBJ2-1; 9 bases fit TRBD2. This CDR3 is CASSSAGGSYNEQFF. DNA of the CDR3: TGTGCCAGCAGTTCAGCGGGGGGATCCTACAATGAGCAGTTCTTC.